The entry below describes one T cell receptor beta chain. Only in-frame clones appear in the TCRdb table, and some are missing; sequencing was by immunoSEQ multiplex PCR. This table has about 1 million clones, approximately 70% appearing once. This sample was included in a study of shared clonotypes between healthy human individuals. Investigators divided CD4+ cells into CD45RA+ naive and CD45RA-negative memory subsets. Sequencing was done on a sample of memory CD4+ T cells sorted from blood. Subset denoted: CD45RA-negative fraction. The sequence came from a man aged 18 to 29 in good health.

The CDR3, as DNA: TGTGCCAGCAAATATGGGTCTAGCACAGATACGCAGTATTTT. Encoded protein: CASKYGSSTDTQYF. The V call is TRBV2, the J call TRBJ2-3; D gene ambiguous. Germline CDR1 reads SNHLY; CDR2 reads FYNNEI. The length of the CDR3 is 14 residues. Trimming cost V 7 bases and J 0 bases, with 11 bases left between them. Using reference TRBV2 and TRBJ2-3 for the parts outside the CDR3, the full variable domain is EPEVTQTPSHQVTQMGQEVILRCVPISNHLYFYWYRQILGQKVEFLVSFYNNEISEKSEIFDDQFSVERPDGSNFTLKIRSTKLEDSAMYFCASKYGSSTDTQYFGPGTRLTVL.